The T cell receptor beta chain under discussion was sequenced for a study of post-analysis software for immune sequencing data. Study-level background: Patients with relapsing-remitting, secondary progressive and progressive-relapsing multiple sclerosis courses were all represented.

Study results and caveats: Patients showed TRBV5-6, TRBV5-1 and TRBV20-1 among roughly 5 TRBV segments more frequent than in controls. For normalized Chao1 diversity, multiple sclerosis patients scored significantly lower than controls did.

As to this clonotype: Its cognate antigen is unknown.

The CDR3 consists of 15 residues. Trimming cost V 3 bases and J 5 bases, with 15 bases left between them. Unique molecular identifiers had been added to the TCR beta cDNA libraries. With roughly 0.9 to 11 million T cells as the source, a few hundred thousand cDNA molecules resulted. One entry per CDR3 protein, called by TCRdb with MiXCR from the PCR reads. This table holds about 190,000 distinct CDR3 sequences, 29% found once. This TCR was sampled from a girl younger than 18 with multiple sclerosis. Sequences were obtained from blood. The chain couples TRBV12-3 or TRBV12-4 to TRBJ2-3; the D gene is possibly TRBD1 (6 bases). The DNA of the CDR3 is TGTGCCAGCAGTTTGTTACAGGGCCCGGGAGATACGCAGTATTTT. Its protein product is CASSLLQGPGDTQYF.